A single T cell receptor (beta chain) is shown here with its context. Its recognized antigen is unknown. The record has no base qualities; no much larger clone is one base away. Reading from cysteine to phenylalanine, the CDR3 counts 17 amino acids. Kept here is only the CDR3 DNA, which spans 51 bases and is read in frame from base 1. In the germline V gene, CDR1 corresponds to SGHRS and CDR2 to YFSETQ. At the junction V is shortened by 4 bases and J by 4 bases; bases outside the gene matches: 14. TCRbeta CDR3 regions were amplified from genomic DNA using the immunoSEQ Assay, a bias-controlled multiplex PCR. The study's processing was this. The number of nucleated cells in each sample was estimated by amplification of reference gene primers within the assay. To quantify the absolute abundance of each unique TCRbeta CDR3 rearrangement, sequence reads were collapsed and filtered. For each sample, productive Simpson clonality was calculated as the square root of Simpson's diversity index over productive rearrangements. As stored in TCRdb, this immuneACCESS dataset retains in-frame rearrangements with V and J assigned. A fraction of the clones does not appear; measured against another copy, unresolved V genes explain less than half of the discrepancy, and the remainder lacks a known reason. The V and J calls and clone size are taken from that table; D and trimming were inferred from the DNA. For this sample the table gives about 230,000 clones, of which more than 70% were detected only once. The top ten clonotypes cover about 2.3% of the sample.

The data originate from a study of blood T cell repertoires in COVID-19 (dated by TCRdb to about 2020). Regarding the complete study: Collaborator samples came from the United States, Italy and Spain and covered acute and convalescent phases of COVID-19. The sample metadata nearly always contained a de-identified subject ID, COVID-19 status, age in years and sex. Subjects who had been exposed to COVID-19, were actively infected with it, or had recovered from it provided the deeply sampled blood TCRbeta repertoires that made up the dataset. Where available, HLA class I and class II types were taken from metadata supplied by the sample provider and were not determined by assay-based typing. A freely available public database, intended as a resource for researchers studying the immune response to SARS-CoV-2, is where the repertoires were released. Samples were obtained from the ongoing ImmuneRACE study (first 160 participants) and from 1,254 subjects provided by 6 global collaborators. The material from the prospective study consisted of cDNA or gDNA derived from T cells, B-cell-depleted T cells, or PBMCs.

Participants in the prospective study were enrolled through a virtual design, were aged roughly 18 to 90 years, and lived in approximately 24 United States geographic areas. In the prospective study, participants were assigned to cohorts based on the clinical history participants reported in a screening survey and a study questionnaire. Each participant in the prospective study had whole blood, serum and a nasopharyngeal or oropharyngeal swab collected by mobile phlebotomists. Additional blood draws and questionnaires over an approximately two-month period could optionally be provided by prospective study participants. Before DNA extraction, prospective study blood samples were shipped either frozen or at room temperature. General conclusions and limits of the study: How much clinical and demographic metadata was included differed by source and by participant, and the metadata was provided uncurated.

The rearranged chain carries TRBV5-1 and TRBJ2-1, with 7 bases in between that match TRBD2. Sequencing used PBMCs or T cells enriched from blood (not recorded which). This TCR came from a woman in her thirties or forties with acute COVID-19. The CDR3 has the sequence CASSPGAGRGSYNEQFF. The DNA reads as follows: TGCGCCAGCAGCCCTGGTGCGGGGCGGGGGTCGTACAATGAGCAGTTCTTC.